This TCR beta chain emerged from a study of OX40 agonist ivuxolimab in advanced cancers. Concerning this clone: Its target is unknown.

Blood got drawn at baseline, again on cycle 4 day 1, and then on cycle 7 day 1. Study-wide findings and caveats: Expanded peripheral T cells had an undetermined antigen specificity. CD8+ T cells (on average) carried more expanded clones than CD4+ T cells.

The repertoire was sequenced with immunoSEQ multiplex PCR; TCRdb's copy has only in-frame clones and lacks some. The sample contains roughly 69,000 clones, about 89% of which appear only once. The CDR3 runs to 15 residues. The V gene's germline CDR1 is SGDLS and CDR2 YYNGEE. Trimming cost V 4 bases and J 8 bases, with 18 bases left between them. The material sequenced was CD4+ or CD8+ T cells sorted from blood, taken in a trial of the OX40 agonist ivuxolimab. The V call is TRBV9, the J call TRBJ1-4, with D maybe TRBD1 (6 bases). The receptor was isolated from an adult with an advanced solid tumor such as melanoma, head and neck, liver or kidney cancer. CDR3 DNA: TGTGCCAGCAGCCCCGGGGGCAGGCTTGGAGAAAAACTGTTTTTT. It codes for CASSPGGRLGEKLFF.